This T cell receptor beta chain comes out of a study of vaccination and CD4 T cells after COVID-19. Study-level information: The convalescents, six males and four females, included two who were Hispanic. Investigators stimulated cells with overlapping spike peptides drawn from SARS-CoV-2, HCoV-NL63, HCoV-OC43 and HCoV-229E.

Per germline, CDR1 SNHLY and CDR2 FYNNEI. Trimming shortened V by 7 bases and J by 4 bases, and 15 bases separated the two germline ends. The CDR3 extends over 14 amino acids. In the case of this clonotype: Its antigen is still unknown.

Treatment reported: approximately 10-day PBMC culture with coronavirus spike peptide pools or control peptides (ViraFEST assay). Sequencing of cultured CD4+ T cell DNA used the Oncomine TCR Beta short-read assay. Each CDR3 protein gets one entry after TCRdb re-called the PCR reads with MiXCR. The sample contains 15,000 to 20,000 distinct CDR3 sequences, approximately 48% of which appear only once. The clonotype was recovered from a human donor who had recovered from COVID-19. The rearrangement joins TRBV2 to TRBJ2-3, with a weak D call TRBD1 (5 bases). Here the sequenced sample was CD4+ T cells from blood, cultured in vitro, taken after SARS-CoV-2 vaccination. The CDR3 is CASKESVGADTQYF. Here the CDR3 DNA reads TGTGCCAGCAAGGAGAGCGTAGGGGCAGATACGCAGTATTTT.